The next 2 T cell receptor beta chains were all read from a single sample in a study of cytomegalovirus exposure and HLA in healthy donors. 13 Jbeta primers and 60 Vbeta primers were used for the PCR. Using immunoSEQ multiplex PCR, the repertoire was profiled, and TCRdb retains in-frame clones only, with some absent. In the table there are 300,000 or so clones, about 83% of which are singletons. Sequenced input: PBMCs. The receptors originated from a woman in her 40s in good health and CMV-seropositive.

This rearrangement joins TRBV2 to TRBJ1-6; TRBD1 might be the D (5 bases). CDR3 size: 18 residues. Trimming took 3 bases from V and 9 from J, leaving 24 bases between them. Looked up from germline, CDR1 is SNHLY and CDR2 is FYNNEI. The CDR3 protein is CASSEPAGHGFGTSPLHF. The CDR3 DNA follows: TGTGCCAGCAGTGAGCCCGCCGGACACGGCTTCGGTACTTCACCCCTCCACTTT.

The CDR3 is CASSGQGTYNEQFF. The CDR3 coding sequence is TGTGCCAGCAGTGGTCAGGGGACCTACAATGAGCAGTTCTTC. V gene TRBV2 combines with J gene TRBJ2-1, with D possibly TRBD1 on 6 matching bases. The germline CDR1 and CDR2 sequences are SNHLY and FYNNEI. The CDR3 is 14 amino acids. V was trimmed by 4 bases and J by 2 bases, leaving 9 bases between them.